The 15 T cell receptor beta chains given below trace back to one sample, sequenced in a study of MAIT cells during Salmonella Paratyphi A infection. TCRdb re-analysed the 5' RACE reads in MiXCR, keeping a single row per CDR3 protein. This sample has about 800 distinct CDR3 sequences, with 25% to 35% found just once. Noted time point: before S. Paratyphi A challenge (baseline). Flow cytometry identified and sorted MAIT cells as Valpha7.2+ CD161+ T cells. Study outcomes and limitations: MAIT cell TRBV usage was oligoclonal, favouring TRBV20 and TRBV6, and apparently unchanged by infection.

These receptors' antigens are unknown. This specimen was MAIT cells from blood, taken at the first sampling point of the challenge study. The receptors originated from a person between 18 and 75 years old who was deliberately infected with Salmonella Paratyphi A in a paratyphoid fever challenge study.

In this sample, this clonotype turned up a few times. The V call is TRBV20-1, the J call TRBJ2-1; 7 bases align to TRBD2. The germline CDR1 and CDR2 sequences are DFQATT and SNEGSKA (reference sequence). This CDR3 region has 15 residues. The V and J ends lost 0 bases and 6 bases, in that order; junction bases with no gene match: 8. The CDR3 nucleotides read TGCAGTGCTAGAGATCTTAGGCGGGAGATCAATGAGCAGTTCTTC. Its translation: CSARDLRREINEQFF.

The rearrangement joins TRBV6-1 to TRBJ2-2, with 9 positions matching TRBD1. CDR1 is MNHNS and CDR2 is SASEGT in the germline V gene. Trimming removed 4 bases from V and 5 bases from J; junction bases left unmatched: 11. CDR3 length: 17 amino acids. This chain's CDR3 is CASSARGTGKETGELFF. The CDR3 DNA reads TGTGCCAGCAGTGCTCGCGGGACAGGGAAGGAGACCGGGGAGCTGTTTTTT.

This clonotype was found a few times. The V call is TRBV12-3 or TRBV12-4, the J call TRBJ2-1, with D perhaps TRBD1 (6 bases). The CDR3 sequence is 14 residues long. V lost 5 bases to trimming and J lost 0 bases, with 8 bases between them. CDR3 sequence reads: CASSLDSSYNEQFF. The CDR3 DNA reads TGTGCCAGCAGTCTGGACAGCTCCTACAATGAGCAGTTCTTC.

In its sample, this clonotype is large. The V call is TRBV6-1, the J call TRBJ2-5; D is possibly TRBD1 (5 bases). V lost 6 bases to trimming and J lost 5 bases, with 19 bases between them. From germline, CDR1 is MNHNS and CDR2 SASEGT. The CDR3 length is 15 residues. In nucleotides, the CDR3 is TGTGCCAGCAGCCTCAGGGTCGAGTCGTTGGAGACCCAGTACTTC. Residues: CASSLRVESLETQYF.

CDR3 nucleotides: TGTGCCACCAGCAGAGAGGCAGGGGCCGGGGCCAACGTCCTGACTTTC. Translating gives CATSREAGAGANVLTF. V usage is TRBV15 and J usage is TRBJ2-6; D may be TRBD1 (6 bases). Germline V lookup: CDR1 LNHNV, CDR2 YYDKDF (reference sequence). Between the trimmed V and J ends, which lost 0 bases and 4 bases, there was a span of 10 bases. This CDR3 comprises 16 residues.

The V gene is TRBV1, the J gene TRBJ2-1; TRBD1, the table's D call, lacks a check against the DNA. TRBV1 is tagged as a pseudogene. CDR3 length equals 14 residues. CDR3 coding DNA: TGCACCAGCAGCCTTCAATCGCAGGGGGATGAGCAGTTCTTC. Protein: CTSSLQSQGDEQFF.

The chain couples TRBV6-4 to TRBJ2-1, with 7 bases aligning to TRBD2. The ends lost 2 bases at V and 0 bases at J; junction bases unmatched: 1. Germline V gives CDR1 MRHNA, CDR2 SNTAGT. This CDR3 spans 15 amino acids. This chain's CDR3 is CASSDREGSYNEQFF. In DNA, the CDR3 is TGTGCCAGCAGTGACAGGGAGGGCTCCTACAATGAGCAGTTCTTC.

In its sample, this clonotype was seen once. This rearrangement joins TRBV5-1 to TRBJ2-7, with 8 bases that match TRBD2. The J segment lost 6 bases and the V segment lost 0 bases, leaving 5 bases of the junction unmatched. CDR1 SGHRS and CDR2 YFSETQ come from the germline V gene. This CDR3 has 14 amino acids. The CDR3 sequence is CASSLGTGGGEQYF. The CDR3, as DNA: TGCGCCAGCAGCTTGGGTACGGGAGGGGGCGAGCAGTACTTC.

This clonotype counts as large. The chain has TRBV11-2 and TRBJ2-4; D not resolved. This CDR3 has 11 residues. The V end lost 0 bases, the J end lost 9 bases, and 3 bases lay between the germline ends. Germline loops: CDR1 SGHAT, CDR2 FQNNGV. The CDR3 loop is CASSLEGIQYF. DNA of the CDR3: TGTGCCAGCAGCTTAGAGGGCATTCAGTACTTC.

This chain joins TRBV4-2 and TRBJ2-7; the D gene could be TRBD1 or TRBD2 (5 bases each). Trimming cost V 0 bases and J 6 bases, with 15 bases left between them. Germline assignment: CDR1 LGHNA and CDR2 YNFKEQ. The CDR3 spans 15 residues. The CDR3 nucleotides read TGTGCCAGCAGCCAAGATTTGGGGGACCCCCTCGAGCAGTACTTC. As protein: CASSQDLGDPLEQYF.

Many counts were recorded for this clonotype. The rearrangement joins TRBV4-2 to TRBJ2-1; the D gene is possibly TRBD2 (5 bases). CDR3 length: 17 residues. Germline CDR1 is LGHNA and CDR2 is YNFKEQ. Between the trimmed V and J ends, which lost 3 bases and 4 bases, there was a span of 19 bases. The CDR3 nucleotides read TGTGCCAGCAGCCAGGGGTCTAGCAGCGAACCTTACAATGAGCAGTTCTTC. Its protein is CASSQGSSSEPYNEQFF.

This clonotype was seen repeatedly, ten times or more. The chain has TRBV20-1 and TRBJ2-5; perhaps TRBD2 as D (6 bases). Germline V lookup: CDR1 DFQATT, CDR2 SNEGSKA (reference sequence). The CDR3 consists of 14 residues. With 5 bases removed from V and 5 bases from J, the gap between germline ends came to 18 bases. CDR3 region: CSAPGGGPPETQYF. Here the CDR3 DNA reads TGCAGTGCTCCCGGCGGAGGGCCCCCGGAGACCCAGTACTTC.

This clonotype was seen more than once but under ten times. The CDR3 bases are TGTGCCAGCAGCCAAGATATGGGACAGGGGGATGAAAAACTGTTTTTT. Encoded protein: CASSQDMGQGDEKLFF. This chain links TRBV4-2 with TRBJ1-4; 11 nucleotides line up with TRBD1. Unmatched junction bases numbered 3, after V lost 0 bases and J lost 6 bases. This CDR3 is 16 amino acids long. Germline V gene data show CDR1 as LGHNA and CDR2 as YNFKEQ.

V is TRBV30 and J is TRBJ2-2; D unclear. Trimming took off 3 bases at V and 3 bases at J, with 11 bases between the two ends. The CDR3 is 14 amino acids. Germline assignment: CDR1 GTSNPN and CDR2 SVGIG (reference sequence). In nucleotides, the CDR3 is TGTGCCTGGAGATTCGGAAGGGACACCGGGGAGCTGTTTTTT. Protein product: CAWRFGRDTGELFF.

This clonotype was seen a few times. The V gene is TRBV6-1, the J gene TRBJ1-6; TRBD1 matches 7 bases. Losses at the gene ends were 6 bases for V and 5 bases for J; bases not matched to a gene: 10. CDR3 length equals 16 residues. Looked up from germline, CDR1 is MNHNS and CDR2 is SASEGT. The CDR3 nucleotides read TGTGCCAGCAGCGAGACAGGGCGGCGGGATAATTCACCCCTCCACTTT. The encoded protein is CASSETGRRDNSPLHF.